The rows below give T cell receptor beta chains drawn from one sample of a study of beta chain features in type 1 diabetes. Assay: immunoSEQ multiplex PCR; the TCRdb copy retains only in-frame clones and omits some. This table holds roughly 170,000 clones, about 13% found once. Sequencing was performed on central memory CD4+ T cells from blood. The receptors come from a woman aged 18-29 years in good health. Each CDR3 is given with its conserved first and last residue. Fields, in order: J gene, V gene, CDR3 protein.

TRBJ2-7 TRBV5-1 CASSLALGEGIYEQYF
TRBJ2-2 TRBV29-1 CSGGKAGGHTGELFF
TRBJ2-3 TRBV30 CAWSKTSGHTDTQYF
TRBJ2-1 TRBV7-3 CASSYGTGEQFF
TRBJ1-2 TRBV29-1 CSEDSNNYGYTF
TRBJ2-7 TRBV6-5 CASSYRRGAYEQYF
TRBJ2-5 TRBV9 CASSFTGTSQETQYF
TRBJ1-1 TRBV7-9 CASSRQGSMNTEAFF
TRBJ2-2 TRBV19 CASHLLGQGRSTGELFF
TRBJ1-6 TRBV28 CASGDRGYSPLHF
TRBJ2-3 TRBV7-9 CASGLAGLTDTQYF
TRBJ2-7 TRBV5-1 CASSSHIGFDEQYF
TRBJ2-5 TRBV4-3 CASSQAVYGGKGETQYF
TRBJ2-7 TRBV7-6 CASSLAGDRSSYEQYF
TRBJ1-2 TRBV29-1 CSVGRVDGYTF
TRBJ2-2 TRBV7-9 CASSLARWGDNTGELFF
TRBJ1-4 TRBV29-1 CSGVRNEKLFF
TRBJ2-7 TRBV6-5 CASSPDRDRGSEQYF
TRBJ2-7 TRBV5-1 CASSLGQGGADEQYF
TRBJ2-7 TRBV28 CASSPRQYEQYF
TRBJ1-4 TRBV28 CASRRTANEKLFF
TRBJ2-7 TRBV28 CASSLNGRARQYF
TRBJ2-5 TRBV7-2 CASSDQPRETQYF
TRBJ2-3 TRBV11-2 CASSYTLTDTQYF
TRBJ2-1 TRBV5-1 CASSLAEGAAYNEQFF
TRBJ2-1 TRBV5-4 CASSATSGNYNEQFF
TRBJ2-5 TRBV30 CAWSVGGTQYF
TRBJ2-5 TRBV14 CASSQPTGAETQYF